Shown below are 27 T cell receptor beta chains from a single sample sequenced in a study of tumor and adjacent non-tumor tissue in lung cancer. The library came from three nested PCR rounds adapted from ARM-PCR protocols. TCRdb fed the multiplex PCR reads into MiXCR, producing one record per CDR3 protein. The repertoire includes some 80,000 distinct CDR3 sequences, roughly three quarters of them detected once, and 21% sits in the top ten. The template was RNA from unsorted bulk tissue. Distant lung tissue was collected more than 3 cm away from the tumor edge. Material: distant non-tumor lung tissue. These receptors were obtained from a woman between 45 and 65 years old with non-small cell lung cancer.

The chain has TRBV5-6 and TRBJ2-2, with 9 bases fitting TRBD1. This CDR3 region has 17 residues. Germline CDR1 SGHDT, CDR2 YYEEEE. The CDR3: CTGSLDPGQGRTGELFF. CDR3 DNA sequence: TGTACCGGCAGCTTGGACCCTGGACAGGGGAGAACCGGGGAGCTGTTTTTT.

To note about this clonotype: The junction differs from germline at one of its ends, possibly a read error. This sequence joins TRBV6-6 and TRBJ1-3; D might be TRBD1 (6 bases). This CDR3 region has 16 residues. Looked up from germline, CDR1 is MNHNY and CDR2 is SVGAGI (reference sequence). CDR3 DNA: TGCGCCAGCAGTACCAGAAACTGGGGGCACGGAAACACCATATATTTT. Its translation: CASSTRNWGHGNTIYF.

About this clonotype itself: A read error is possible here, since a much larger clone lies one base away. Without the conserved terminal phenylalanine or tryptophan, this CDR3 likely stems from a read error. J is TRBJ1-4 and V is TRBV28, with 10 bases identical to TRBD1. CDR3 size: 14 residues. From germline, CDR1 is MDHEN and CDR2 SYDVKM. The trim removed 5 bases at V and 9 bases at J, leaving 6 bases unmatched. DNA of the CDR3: TGTGCCAGCAGTCGGGACAGGGGAAGGAAAAAACTGTTTTAT. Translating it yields CASSRDRGRKKLFY.

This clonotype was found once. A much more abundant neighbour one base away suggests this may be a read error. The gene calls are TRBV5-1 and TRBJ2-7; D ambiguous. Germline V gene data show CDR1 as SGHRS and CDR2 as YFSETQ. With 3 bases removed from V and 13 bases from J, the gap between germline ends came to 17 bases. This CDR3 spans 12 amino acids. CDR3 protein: CASSSSFGEHYF. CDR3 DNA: TGCGCCAGCAGCTCTTCCTTCGGAGAACACTACTTC. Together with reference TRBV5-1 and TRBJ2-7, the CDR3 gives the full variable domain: KAGVTQTPRYLIKTRGQQVTLSCSPISGHRSVSWYQQTPGQGLQFLFEYFSETQRNKGNFPGRFSGRQFSNSRSEMNVSTLELGDSALYLCASSSSFGEHYFGPGTRLTVT.

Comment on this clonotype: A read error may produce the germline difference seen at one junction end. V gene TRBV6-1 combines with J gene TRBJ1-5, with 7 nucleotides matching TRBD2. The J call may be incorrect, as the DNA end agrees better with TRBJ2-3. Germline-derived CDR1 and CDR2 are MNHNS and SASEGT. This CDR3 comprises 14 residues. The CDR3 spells CTSARTGGNQPQYF. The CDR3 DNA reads TGTACCAGCGCCCGGACGGGAGGCAATCAGCCCCAGTATTTT.

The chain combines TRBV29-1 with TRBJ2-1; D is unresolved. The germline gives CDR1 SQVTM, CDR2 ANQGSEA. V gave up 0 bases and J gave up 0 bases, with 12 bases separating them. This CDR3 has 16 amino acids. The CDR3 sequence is CSVEDPRRGSYNEQFF. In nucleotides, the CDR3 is TGCAGCGTTGAAGATCCCCGCCGTGGCTCCTACAATGAGCAGTTCTTC.

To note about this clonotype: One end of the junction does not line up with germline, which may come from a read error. The CDR3 loop reads CTSSEPSFEQYF. CDR3 DNA sequence: TGTACCAGCAGTGAGCCTAGTTTCGAGCAGTACTTC. V usage is TRBV10-2 and J usage is TRBJ2-7; D not certain. The CDR3 is made up of 12 amino acids. Germline values: CDR1 WSHSY, CDR2 SAAADI.

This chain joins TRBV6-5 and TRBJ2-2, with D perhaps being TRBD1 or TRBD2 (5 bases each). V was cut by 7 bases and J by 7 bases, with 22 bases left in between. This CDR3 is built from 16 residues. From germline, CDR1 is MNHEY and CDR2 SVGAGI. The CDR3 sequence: CASNHEGPHIGGELFF. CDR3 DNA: TGTGCCAGCAATCATGAGGGACCGCATATCGGCGGGGAGCTGTTTTTT.

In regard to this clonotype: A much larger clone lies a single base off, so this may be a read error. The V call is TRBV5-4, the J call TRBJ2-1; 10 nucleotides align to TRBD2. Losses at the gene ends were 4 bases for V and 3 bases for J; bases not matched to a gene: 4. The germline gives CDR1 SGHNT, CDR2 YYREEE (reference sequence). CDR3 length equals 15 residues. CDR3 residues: CASSRTSGVYNEQFF. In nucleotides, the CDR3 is TGTGCCAGCAGCCGCACTAGCGGGGTCTACAATGAGCAGTTCTTC.

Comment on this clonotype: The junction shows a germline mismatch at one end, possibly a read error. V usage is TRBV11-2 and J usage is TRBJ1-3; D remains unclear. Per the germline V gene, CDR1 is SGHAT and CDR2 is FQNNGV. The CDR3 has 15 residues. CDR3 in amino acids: CAGSAGMNSGNTRYF. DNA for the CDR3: TGTGCCGGCAGCGCAGGCATGAACTCAGGAAACACCAGATATTTT.

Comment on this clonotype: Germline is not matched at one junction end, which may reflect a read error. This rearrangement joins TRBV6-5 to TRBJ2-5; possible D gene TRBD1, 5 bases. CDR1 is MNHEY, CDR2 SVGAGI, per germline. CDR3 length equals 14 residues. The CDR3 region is CVSSHWLDSETQYF. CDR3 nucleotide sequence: TGTGTCAGCAGTCACTGGCTAGACAGCGAGACCCAGTACTTC.

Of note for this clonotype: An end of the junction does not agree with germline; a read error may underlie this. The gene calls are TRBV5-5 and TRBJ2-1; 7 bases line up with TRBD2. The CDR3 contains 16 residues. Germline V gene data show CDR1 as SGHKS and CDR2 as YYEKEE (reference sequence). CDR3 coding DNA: TGTGCCAGCAGCTTGGTAGCTAGCGGAGGCAATAATGAGCAATTCTTC. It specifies CASSLVASGGNNEQFF.

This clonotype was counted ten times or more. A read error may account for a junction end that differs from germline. The CDR3 nucleotides are TGTGCCAGCAGTTCTGTCAGCGGGAGTTCCTTC. It codes for CASSSVSGSSF. The genes are TRBV28 and TRBJ2-7; 8 bases are shared with TRBD2. The V gene's germline CDR1 is MDHEN and CDR2 SYDVKM. This CDR3 comprises 11 residues.

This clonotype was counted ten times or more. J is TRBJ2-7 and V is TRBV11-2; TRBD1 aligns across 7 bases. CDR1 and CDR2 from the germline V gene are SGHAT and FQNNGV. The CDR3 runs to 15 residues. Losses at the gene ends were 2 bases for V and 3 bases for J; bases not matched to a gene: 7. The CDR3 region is CASSLTDSGGYEQYF. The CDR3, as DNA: TGTGCCAGCAGCTTAACAGACTCAGGGGGCTACGAGCAGTACTTC.

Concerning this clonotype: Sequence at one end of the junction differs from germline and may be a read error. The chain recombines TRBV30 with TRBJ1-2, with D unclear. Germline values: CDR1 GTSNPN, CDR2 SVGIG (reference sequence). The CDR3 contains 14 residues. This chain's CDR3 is CAWGPTEVSYGYTF. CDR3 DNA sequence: TGCGCCTGGGGTCCAACGGAGGTTTCCTATGGCTACACCTTC. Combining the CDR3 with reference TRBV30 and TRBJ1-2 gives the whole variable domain SQTIHQWPATLVQPVGSPLSLECTVEGTSNPNLYWYRQAAGRGLQLLFYSVGIGQISSEVPQNLSASRPQDRQFILSSKKLLLSDSGFYLCAWGPTEVSYGYTFGSGTRLTVV.

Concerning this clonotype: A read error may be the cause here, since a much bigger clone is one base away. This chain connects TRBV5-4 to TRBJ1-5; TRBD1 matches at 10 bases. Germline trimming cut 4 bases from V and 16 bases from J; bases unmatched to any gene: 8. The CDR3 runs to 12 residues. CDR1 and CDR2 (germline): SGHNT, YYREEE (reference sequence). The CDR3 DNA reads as TGTGCCAGCAGCGTGCCGGGACAGGGGCTTCATTTT. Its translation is CASSVPGQGLHF. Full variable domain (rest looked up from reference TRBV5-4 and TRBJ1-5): ETGVTQSPTHLIKTRGQQVTLRCSSQSGHNTVSWYQQALGQGPQFIFQYYREEENGRGNFPPRFSGLQFPNYSSELNVNALELDDSALYLCASSVPGQGLHFGDGTRLSIL.

CDR3 nucleotide sequence: TGCAGCGCCGAGGGGTCTAAGGGGGATACCCAGTACTTC. This gives the protein CSAEGSKGDTQYF. The chain is built from TRBV29-1 and TRBJ2-5; TRBD1 is a possible D gene (6 bases). The V end lost 7 bases, the J end lost 8 bases, and 20 bases lay between the germline ends. The CDR3 is 13 amino acids. Germline loops: CDR1 SQVTM, CDR2 ANQGSEA. The variable domain in full, with the rest retrieved from reference TRBV29-1 and TRBJ2-5, is SAVISQKPSRDICQRGTSLTIQCQVDSQVTMMFWYRQQPGQSLTLIATANQGSEATYESGFVIDKFPISRPNLTFSTLTVSNMSPEDSSIYLCSAEGSKGDTQYFGPGTRLLVL.

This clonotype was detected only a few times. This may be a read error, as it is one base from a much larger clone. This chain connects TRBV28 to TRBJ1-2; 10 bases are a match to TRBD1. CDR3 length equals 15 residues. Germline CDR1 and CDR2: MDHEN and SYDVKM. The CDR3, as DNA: TGTGCCAGCGGTTTTACCGGACAGGGGGTCTATGGCTACACCTTC. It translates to CASGFTGQGVYGYTF.

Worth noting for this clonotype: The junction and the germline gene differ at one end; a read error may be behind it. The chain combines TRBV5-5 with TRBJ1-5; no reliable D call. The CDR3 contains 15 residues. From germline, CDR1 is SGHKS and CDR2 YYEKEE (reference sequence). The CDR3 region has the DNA TGTGCCATCAGCGTTAACCCGGACTGGAATCTGTCCCAGCATTTT. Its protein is CAISVNPDWNLSQHF.

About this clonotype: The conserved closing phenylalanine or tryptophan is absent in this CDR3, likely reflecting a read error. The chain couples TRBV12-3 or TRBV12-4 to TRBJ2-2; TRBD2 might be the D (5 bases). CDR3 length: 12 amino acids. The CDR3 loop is CASSLNTGELFI. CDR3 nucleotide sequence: TGTGCCAGCAGCCTCAATACCGGGGAACTGTTTATT.

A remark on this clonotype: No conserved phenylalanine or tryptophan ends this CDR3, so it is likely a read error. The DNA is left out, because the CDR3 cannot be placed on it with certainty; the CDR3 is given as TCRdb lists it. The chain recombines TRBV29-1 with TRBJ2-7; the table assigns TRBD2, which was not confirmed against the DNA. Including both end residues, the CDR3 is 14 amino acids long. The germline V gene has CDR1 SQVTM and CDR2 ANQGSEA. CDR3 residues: CSFISGRATHEHYL.

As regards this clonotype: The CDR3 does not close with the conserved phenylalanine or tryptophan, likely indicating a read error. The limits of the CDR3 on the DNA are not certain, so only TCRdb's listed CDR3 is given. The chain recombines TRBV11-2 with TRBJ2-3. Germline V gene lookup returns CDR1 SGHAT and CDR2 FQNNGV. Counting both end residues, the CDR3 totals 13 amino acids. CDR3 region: CASSFDRADTQYS.

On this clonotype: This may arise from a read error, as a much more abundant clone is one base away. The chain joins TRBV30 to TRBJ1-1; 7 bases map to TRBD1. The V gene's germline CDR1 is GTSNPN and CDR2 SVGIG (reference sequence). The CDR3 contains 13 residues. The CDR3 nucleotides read TGTGTCTGGAGCACAGGGGTAGTCGCTGAAGCTTTCTTT. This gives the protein CVWSTGVVAEAFF.

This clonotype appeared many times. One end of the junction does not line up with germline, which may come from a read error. The CDR3 reads CASNEWAGGPYEQYF. For the CDR3, the DNA is TGTGCCAGCAATGAATGGGCGGGAGGGCCCTACGAGCAGTACTTC. The rearrangement links TRBV6-1 to TRBJ2-7; 9 bases align to TRBD2. Germline CDR1 and CDR2: MNHNS and SASEGT. The CDR3 has 15 residues.

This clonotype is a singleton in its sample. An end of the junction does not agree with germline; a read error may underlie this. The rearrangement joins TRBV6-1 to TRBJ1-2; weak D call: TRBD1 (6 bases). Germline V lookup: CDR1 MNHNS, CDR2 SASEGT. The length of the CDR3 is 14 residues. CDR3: CASKRGGRGYGYIF. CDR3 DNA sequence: TGTGCCAGCAAAAGGGGGGGCAGGGGCTATGGCTACATCTTC.

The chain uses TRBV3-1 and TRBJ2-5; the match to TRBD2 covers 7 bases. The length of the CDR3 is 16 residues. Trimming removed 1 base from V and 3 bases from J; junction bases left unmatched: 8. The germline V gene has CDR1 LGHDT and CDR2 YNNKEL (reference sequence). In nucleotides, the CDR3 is TGTGCCAGCAGCCAAGTTTCTAGCGGATGGGAAGAGACCCAGTACTTC. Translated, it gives CASSQVSSGWEETQYF.

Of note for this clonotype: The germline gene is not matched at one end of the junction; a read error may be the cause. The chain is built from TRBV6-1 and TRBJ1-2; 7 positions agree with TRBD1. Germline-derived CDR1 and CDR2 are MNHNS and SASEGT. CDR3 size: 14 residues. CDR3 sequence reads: CASSESMSEGGYIF. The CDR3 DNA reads TGTGCCAGCAGTGAATCGATGAGCGAAGGGGGCTACATCTTC.